What follows are 13 T cell receptor beta chains derived from one specimen sequenced in a study of T cell changes during pregnancy in multiple sclerosis. Generated by immunoSEQ multiplex PCR, the TCRdb table keeps only in-frame clones and is missing some. The table records 35,000 to 45,000 clones, around 90% of them present only once. The source was CD4+ T cells from peripheral blood mononuclear cells, collected before pregnancy. Receptors originate from a female donor with multiple sclerosis, enrolled in a pregnancy study.

The chain recombines TRBV10-1 with TRBJ1-4, with a possible D match to TRBD1 (6 bases). Germline V gene lookup returns CDR1 WNHNN and CDR2 SYGVQD (reference sequence). This CDR3 contains 13 residues. The germline V and J ends were trimmed by 8 bases and 4 bases, with 11 bases remaining between them. CDR3 residues: CASPDSFNEKLFF. The DNA for the CDR3 is TGCGCCAGCCCGGACAGCTTTAATGAAAAACTGTTTTTT.

The chain employs TRBV5-1 and TRBJ1-2; 9 bases are a match to TRBD1. In germline, CDR1 is SGHRS, CDR2 YFSETQ. The V gene end was trimmed by 4 bases and the J gene end by 2 bases; junction bases not matched to a gene: 12. The CDR3 has 17 residues. CDR3 loop: CASSVLVSGQGNYGYTF. The CDR3 DNA reads as TGCGCCAGCAGCGTTCTCGTCTCGGGACAGGGCAACTATGGCTACACCTTC.

This chain joins TRBV29-1 and TRBJ2-5; 12 bases map to TRBD2. J gave up 5 bases and V 7 bases, and 11 bases lay outside the gene matches. This CDR3 has 15 amino acids. Germline V gives CDR1 SQVTM, CDR2 ANQGSEA. The CDR3 loop reads CSGGPTSGGRETQYF. CDR3 DNA sequence: TGCAGCGGGGGGCCCACTAGCGGGGGGCGGGAGACCCAGTACTTC.

The chain employs TRBV7-9 and TRBJ1-5; D is unresolved. CDR3 length: 16 residues. CDR1 is SEHNR and CDR2 is FQNEAQ in the germline V gene (reference sequence). Trimming shortened V by 5 bases and J by 2 bases, and 16 bases separated the two germline ends. The CDR3 spells CASSLREGLGNQPQHF. The CDR3 DNA is TGTGCCAGCAGCCTGAGGGAGGGTTTGGGCAATCAGCCCCAGCATTTT.

This clone was seen a handful of times. This chain links TRBV9 with TRBJ1-1, with unresolved D. This CDR3 comprises 13 residues. The V end lost 0 bases, the J end lost 1 base, and 4 bases lay between the germline ends. Per germline, CDR1 SGDLS and CDR2 YYNGEE. CDR3 nucleotides: TGTGCCAGCAGCGTAGCACAGAACACTGAAGCTTTCTTT. Its translation: CASSVAQNTEAFF.

The genes are TRBV5-4 and TRBJ2-7; TRBD2 agrees at 10 bases. Looked up from germline, CDR1 is SGHNT and CDR2 is YYREEE (reference sequence). J lost 7 bases, V lost 2 bases, and 9 bases had no gene match. The CDR3 consists of 15 residues. CDR3 nucleotides: TGTGCCAGCAGCTTCCCTAGCGGGGGAGGTGAAGAGCAGTACTTC. Amino acid sequence: CASSFPSGGGEEQYF.

The chain has TRBV28 and TRBJ1-3; no firm D call. Trimming cost V 8 bases and J 9 bases, with 11 bases left between them. The CDR3 totals 11 residues. Germline CDR1 MDHEN, CDR2 SYDVKM. The CDR3 DNA follows: TGTGCCAGCGGCGGACTGGGCACCATATATTTT. Translating gives CASGGLGTIYF.

This chain joins TRBV7-2 and TRBJ2-1; D call uncertain. Germline CDR1 is SGHTA and CDR2 is FQGNSA. Between the trimmed V and J ends, which lost 2 bases and 5 bases, there was a span of 7 bases. The CDR3 sequence is 13 residues long. The CDR3, as DNA: TGTGCCAGCAGCTTACAGTTCCACAATGAGCAGTTCTTC. Encoded protein: CASSLQFHNEQFF.

V is TRBV30 and J is TRBJ1-2; the D is unclear. V lost 2 bases and J 9 bases, leaving 10 bases between the germline ends. Germline CDR1 GTSNPN, CDR2 SVGIG (reference sequence). The CDR3 sequence is 11 residues long. This CDR3 reads CAWSPGDRYTF. The DNA of the CDR3 is TGTGCCTGGAGTCCCGGGGATCGCTACACCTTC.

This rearrangement joins TRBV5-5 to TRBJ1-1; 12 bases are shared with TRBD1. The CDR3 is 18 residues long. After removal of 4 bases from V and 2 bases from J, the junction contained 12 bases not matched to a gene. Germline V gene lookup returns CDR1 SGHKS and CDR2 YYEKEE (reference sequence). For the CDR3, the DNA is TGTGCCAGCAGCCCCACCCCCTGGGACAGGGGGCGAAACACTGAAGCTTTCTTT. This translates into CASSPTPWDRGRNTEAFF.

The chain uses TRBV9 and TRBJ1-6; 10 positions agree with TRBD1. This CDR3 has 17 amino acids. V lost 2 bases to trimming and J lost 7 bases; unmatched junction nucleotides: 9. From germline, CDR1 is SGDLS and CDR2 YYNGEE. For the CDR3, the DNA is TGTGCCAGCAGCGTGGAGAATCCGGGACAGGGGAATTCACCCCTCCACTTT. Protein sequence: CASSVENPGQGNSPLHF. Supplemented by reference TRBV9 and TRBJ1-6, the full variable domain reads DSGVTQTPKHLITATGQRVTLRCSPRSGDLSVYWYQQSLDQGLQFLIQYYNGEERAKGNILERFSAQQFPDLHSELNLSSLELGDSALYFCASSVENPGQGNSPLHFGNGTRLTVT.

The chain joins TRBV7-3 to TRBJ2-1; tentative D call: TRBD2 (5 bases). Germline V gives CDR1 SGHTA, CDR2 FQGTGA. This CDR3 comprises 14 residues. The germline V and J ends were trimmed by 1 base and 3 bases, with 7 bases remaining between them. CDR3 nucleotide sequence: TGTGCCAGCAGCTTAAACGGACTCTACAATGAGCAGTTCTTC. It yields the protein CASSLNGLYNEQFF.

The chain recombines TRBV7-8 with TRBJ2-3, with 7 bases aligning to TRBD1. Germline-derived CDR1 and CDR2 are SGHVS and FQNEAQ. The ends lost 3 bases at V and 14 bases at J; junction bases unmatched: 11. The CDR3 is 13 residues long. CDR3 sequence: CASSFDRDRVLYF. The CDR3 DNA reads as TGTGCCAGCAGCTTCGACCGGGACAGAGTTTTGTATTTT.